These T cell receptor beta chains were read from a single sample in a study of shared clonotypes between healthy human individuals. Sequenced by immunoSEQ multiplex PCR; TCRdb stores in-frame clones only, minus some. The data hold about 2.1 million clones, with about 94% observed a single time. Sequencing was carried out using naive CD8+ T cells from PBMCs. The origin of the receptors is a man aged 18 to 30 in good health. Some clones in this sample may be carry-over from other donors' samples. Each CDR3 is given with its conserved first and last residue. A D gene is named only where the DNA matches it firmly. Not every row has a clone size; where given, it reads once, few, many or a size class.

v_call	clone_size	j_call	d_call	cdr3_nt	cdr3_aa
TRBV14	-	TRBJ1-2	-	TGTGCCAGCAGCTATGGGGACCTAAGTGACCACACCTTC	CASSYGDLSDHTF
TRBV29-1	-	TRBJ1-2	-	TGCAGCGCCCGGGTCGTTTATGGCTACACCTTC	CSARVVYGYTF
TRBV11-2	-	TRBJ2-1	-	TGTGCCAGCAGCTTACAATCCTCCCGTGAGCAGTTCTTC	CASSLQSSREQFF
TRBV5-1	-	TRBJ2-3	-	TGCGCCAGCAGCTGGACTGGGGAGGCCACAGATACGCAGTATTTT	CASSWTGEATDTQYF
TRBV2	-	TRBJ2-7	TRBD1	TGTGCCAGCACTCGAGGGGACAGACACTACGAGCAGTACTTC	CASTRGDRHYEQYF
TRBV27	-	TRBJ2-3	-	TGTGCCAGCAGTCCCGGGACTCAACTTCTAAGCACAGATACGCAGTATTTT	CASSPGTQLLSTDTQYF
TRBV9	-	TRBJ2-4	TRBD2	TGTGCCAGCAGCGCGACTAGCGGGAGGGACAAAAACATTCAGTACTTC	CASSATSGRDKNIQYF
TRBV4-1	-	TRBJ2-1	-	TGCGCCAGCAGCCAACTTAGGAGTGAGCAGTTCTTC	CASSQLRSEQFF
TRBV6-5	-	TRBJ2-7	-	TGTGCCAGCAGTTACTCGCGACTAGGTTTGGAGCAGTACTTC	CASSYSRLGLEQYF
TRBV5-1	-	TRBJ2-1	-	TGCGCCAGCAGCTTTTTTCGGGACCAAGAGCAGTTCTTC	CASSFFRDQEQFF
TRBV28	-	TRBJ2-3	TRBD2	TGTGCCAGCAGTTCCACGAGCGGGGGCACAGATACGCAGTATTTT	CASSSTSGGTDTQYF
TRBV6-1	-	TRBJ1-2	-	TGTGCCAGCAGTGAAGGAGCGAGGGTTGGCCCTATCAACTATGGCTACACCTTC	CASSEGARVGPINYGYTF
TRBV5-1	-	TRBJ1-2	-	TGCGCCAGCAGCTTGTCTTTCGGGATCGGCTACACCTTC	CASSLSFGIGYTF
TRBV18	once	TRBJ2-1	TRBD1	TGTGCCAGCTCATCGGACAGGGACCCCTACAATGAGCAGTTCTTC	CASSSDRDPYNEQFF
TRBV11-2	-	TRBJ2-7	TRBD2	TGTGCCAGCAGCCCCCCGGGGGGGAGTAGGTACGAGCAGTACTTC	CASSPPGGSRYEQYF
TRBV5-4	-	TRBJ1-1	-	TGTGCCAGCAGCTACGGGAGGGCACAGGGAAACACTGAAGCTTTCTTT	CASSYGRAQGNTEAFF
TRBV7-8	-	TRBJ1-2	TRBD1	TGTGCCAGCAGTACGGGACAGCTAGTCCAAGCTAACTATGGCTACACCTTC	CASSTGQLVQANYGYTF
TRBV4-1	-	TRBJ2-3	-	TGCGCCAGCAGCCCACCAGGGGCGGACCGCACAGATACGCAGTATTTT	CASSPPGADRTDTQYF
TRBV19	-	TRBJ2-7	-	TGTGCCAGTAGTATTGGGATAGCTTACGAGCAGTACTTC	CASSIGIAYEQYF
TRBV5-1	-	TRBJ2-2	-	TGCGCCAGCGCTCCCCGGCCAACGAACACCGGGGAGCTGTTTTTT	CASAPRPTNTGELFF
TRBV29-1	-	TRBJ1-2	-	TGCAGCGTTGAAGAAGGGATCTATGGCTACACCTTC	CSVEEGIYGYTF
TRBV13	once	TRBJ2-3	TRBD1	TGTGCCAGCAGCACAGACAGGGTGGAAACAGATACGCAGTATTTT	CASSTDRVETDTQYF
TRBV5-1	-	TRBJ2-1	TRBD2	TGCGCCAGCAGCTTGGAAGCTAGCGGGAGTATCGGGGTGAACAATGAGCAGTTCTTC	CASSLEASGSIGVNNEQFF
TRBV7-9	-	TRBJ2-2	-	TGTGCCAGCAGCTTAGTCTCCGACAACACCGGGGAGCTGTTTTTT	CASSLVSDNTGELFF
TRBV11-2	-	TRBJ1-2	-	TGTGCCAGCAGCTTAGGAGGGATTTGGGGCCATAACTATGGCTACACCTTC	CASSLGGIWGHNYGYTF
TRBV28	once	TRBJ2-5	TRBD2	TGTGCCAGCAGTCCACGGACTAGCGGGAGTGGGTACCTAGAGACCCAGTACTTC	CASSPRTSGSGYLETQYF
TRBV2	-	TRBJ1-2	TRBD1	TGTGCCAGCAGTGCCGGGACAGCAATCCTCTATGGCTACACCTTC	CASSAGTAILYGYTF
TRBV6-1	-	TRBJ2-7	-	TGTGCCAGCATTTGGTTAGGGGGGGAGGAGCAGTACTTC	CASIWLGGEEQYF
TRBV7-9	-	TRBJ2-2	TRBD1	TGTGCCAGCAGCCCGACTGGACAGGGTTTAACCGGGGAGCTGTTTTTT	CASSPTGQGLTGELFF
TRBV19	-	TRBJ1-5	-	TGTGCCAGTAGTATGGGTTTTGCCCCTACCTATAGCAATCAGCCCCAGCATTTT	CASSMGFAPTYSNQPQHF
TRBV7-9	-	TRBJ2-1	-	TGTGCCAGCAGCCCGGGCCGGCCAACGCTATTCTTC	CASSPGRPTLFF
TRBV27	-	TRBJ2-7	-	TGTGCCAGCAGTTTATCGAGCGGAGAGACCACCTACGAGCAGTACTTC	CASSLSSGETTYEQYF
TRBV6-5	-	TRBJ2-7	-	TGTGCCAGCAGTTACTCGCGGCAGAGCTCCTACGAGCAGTACTTC	CASSYSRQSSYEQYF
TRBV6-1	once	TRBJ1-2	-	TGTGCCAGCAGAGGAGCAGGAGTCTATGGCTACACCTTC	CASRGAGVYGYTF
TRBV9	-	TRBJ1-2	-	TGTGCCAGCAGCGTAGGTGGCAGAGCTAACTATGGCTACACCTTC	CASSVGGRANYGYTF
TRBV7-9	-	TRBJ2-7	-	TGTGCCAGCAGCTTAACCACCTTAGAGCAGTACTTC	CASSLTTLEQYF
TRBV28	-	TRBJ1-5	TRBD1	TGTGCCAGCAGGACGGACAGGGGACCTCAGCCCCAGCATTTT	CASRTDRGPQPQHF
TRBV4-1	-	TRBJ2-3	TRBD2	TGCGCCAGCAGCCAACTTATGCGGGAGGGCGGGACAGATACGCAGTATTTT	CASSQLMREGGTDTQYF
TRBV15	-	TRBJ2-1	TRBD2	TGTGCCACCAGCAGAGATGGCCAACTAGCGGGAAATGAGCAGTTCTTC	CATSRDGQLAGNEQFF
TRBV18	once	TRBJ2-1	TRBD1	TGTGCCAGCTCACCCGACAGGGAGACCTACAATGAGCAGTTCTTC	CASSPDRETYNEQFF
TRBV13	-	TRBJ2-7	-	TGTGCCAGCAGCTTTATCAACTACGAGCAGTACTTC	CASSFINYEQYF
TRBV5-1	-	TRBJ2-1	TRBD2	TGCGCCAGCAGCCCGGGACTAGTCGGCTCCTACAATGAGCAGTTCTTC	CASSPGLVGSYNEQFF
TRBV11-2	-	TRBJ2-3	TRBD2	TGTGCCAGCAGCTTCCTGGCGGGAGGGCGATTTAATACGCAGTATTTT	CASSFLAGGRFNTQYF
TRBV7-3	-	TRBJ2-1	TRBD2	TGTGCCAGCAGCTCCAGCGGGAGGGGCAATGAGCAGTTCTTC	CASSSSGRGNEQFF
TRBV6-1	-	TRBJ1-2	TRBD1	TGTGCCAGCATCTTGGACAGGGCAGATGGCTACACCTTC	CASILDRADGYTF
TRBV4-3	few	TRBJ1-1	-	TGCGCCAGCAGCCAAGTAGGAGCCCGGGGTGAAGCTTTCTTT	CASSQVGARGEAFF
TRBV10-3	once	TRBJ2-2	TRBD2	TGTGCCATCAGTGAGCGGACTAGCGGGAAGGTCGGGGAGCTGTTTTTT	CAISERTSGKVGELFF
TRBV7-9	-	TRBJ1-2	-	TGTGCCAGCAGCTTAGGCTCTGGGCAGACCTATGGCTACACCTTC	CASSLGSGQTYGYTF
TRBV5-4	once	TRBJ2-7	TRBD2	TGTGCCAGCAGCTTCGGGGGGACTCTGCCGGGCGAGCAGTACTTC	CASSFGGTLPGEQYF
TRBV29-1	-	TRBJ2-1	-	TGCAGCGTTGAAGGACACGCGGGCCACCTATTCTACAATGAGCAGTTCTTC	CSVEGHAGHLFYNEQFF